The rows below give T cell receptor beta chains drawn from one sample of a study of shared clonotypes between healthy human individuals. Repertoires were generated with immunoSEQ multiplex PCR, while TCRdb's copy carries only in-frame clones and drops some. The table includes 850,000 to 1,200,000 clones, roughly 75% detected once. What was sequenced was memory CD4+ T cells sorted from blood. All receptors come from a man younger than 35 in good health. CDR3s include the opening cysteine and the closing phenylalanine or tryptophan. The order of the fields is J gene, D gene, V gene, clone size, CDR3 DNA, CDR3 protein. D genes are given only for firm matches. Clone size, where shown, is once, few, many, or a class for clones that have expanded.

TRBJ1-6 . TRBV23-1 . TGCGCCAGCAGTCAATCTAAACTTACACCGCGCAGGAGGTCACCCCTCCACTTT CASSQSKLTPRRRSPLHF
TRBJ1-3 . TRBV30 . TGTGCCTGGAGGCCGTCAGGAGGGGGCTCTGGAAACACCATATATTTT CAWRPSGGGSGNTIYF
TRBJ2-1 . TRBV2 . TGTGCCAGCAGTGAGGACATCATCAATGAGCAGTTCTTC CASSEDIINEQFF
TRBJ2-1 . TRBV5-1 . TGCGCCAGCAGCTTGAGGGACAGCCGGGGGGGTGAGCAGTTCTTC CASSLRDSRGGEQFF
TRBJ2-5 . TRBV5-1 . TGCGCCAGCAGCTTGGTTGACATCTATAGGGGGACAGAGACCCAGTACTTC CASSLVDIYRGTETQYF
TRBJ1-5 . TRBV6-5 . TGTGCCAGCAGTTACTCGGGGGGGCGAAATCAGCCCCAGCATTTT CASSYSGGRNQPQHF
TRBJ1-5 . TRBV2 . TGTGCCAGCAGGATGGAGGGGGATAGCAATCAGCCCCAGCATTTT CASRMEGDSNQPQHF
TRBJ1-6 . TRBV6-6 once TGTGCCAGCACCCTGGGACATCGTCCTTCACCCCTCCACTTT CASTLGHRPSPLHF
TRBJ2-1 TRBD2 TRBV27 . TGTGCCAGCACCAATAGATTTGGGGGAGGGCGCCACAATGAGCAGTTCTTC CASTNRFGGGRHNEQFF
TRBJ2-7 TRBD2 TRBV30 . TGTGCCTGGAGTCCCGGACTAGCGGGGGGAACGGAGCAGTACTTC CAWSPGLAGGTEQYF
TRBJ1-1 . TRBV7-9 . TGTGCCAGCAGCTTAGTGGCGGGCCTTAACACTGAAGCTTTCTTT CASSLVAGLNTEAFF
TRBJ1-1 TRBD1 TRBV5-1 . TGCGCCAGCAGCCGCCAGACAGGGGGCGCAACTGAAGCTTTCTTT CASSRQTGGATEAFF
TRBJ1-5 . TRBV10-1 . TGCGCCAGCGGGGAGAATCAGCCCCAGCATTTT CASGENQPQHF
TRBJ1-3 . TRBV19 . TGTGCCAGTAGTATGGTGGCTTCTGGATCCGGGTCTGGAAACACCATATATTTT CASSMVASGSGSGNTIYF
TRBJ2-7 TRBD2 TRBV7-9 few TGTGCCAGCAGCTTAATTGCGGGGGTCACCGAGCAGTACTTC CASSLIAGVTEQYF
TRBJ2-4 TRBD2 TRBV7-2 . TGTGCCAGCAGCTCACTGGATGGACTAGCGGGAGGAGGGAGAAACATTCAGTACTTC CASSSLDGLAGGGRNIQYF
TRBJ2-3 TRBD2 TRBV2 once TGTGCCAGCAAGGTAGCGGGAGTGGGAACAGATACGCAGTATTTT CASKVAGVGTDTQYF